This T cell receptor (beta chain) was profiled in a study of blood T cell repertoires in COVID-19. CDR3 length: 13 amino acids. With 11 bases removed from V and 4 bases from J, the gap between germline ends came to 17 bases. Germline-derived CDR1 and CDR2 are LNHDA and SQIVND (reference sequence). TCRdb's table, derived via immunoSEQ multiplex PCR, lists solely in-frame clones and lacks some. The table has around 170,000 clones, approximately 90% seen once; the top ten hold roughly 3.7%. The sample was peripheral blood. This receptor was identified in a woman aged 25 to 39 with acute or convalescent COVID-19. This chain connects TRBV19 to TRBJ1-1; no firm D call. The CDR3, as DNA: TGTGCCTCAAAACCGCGCGAGGGCACTGAAGCTTTCTTT. As protein: CASKPREGTEAFF.